This T cell receptor (beta chain) was obtained from a study of early T cells in non-severe SARS-CoV-2 infection. For the study at large: Bulk RNA isolated from unsorted whole blood underwent sequencing; chains were not paired. Overall study results and limits: Private and CD4 specificities were missed by VDJdb matching, which favored anti-spike CD8 responses.

In TCRdb, the 5' RACE reads were re-called with MiXCR into one record per CDR3 protein. The repertoire includes approximately 40,000 distinct CDR3 sequences, approximately 10% of them detected once, and about 9.5% sits in the top ten. This clonotype was seen many times. Its antigen is unidentified. Germline V lookup: CDR1 SGHVS, CDR2 FNYEAQ. Trimming cost V 4 bases and J 2 bases, with 12 bases left between them. The CDR3 is 15 amino acids. This receptor was taken from an adult who was a healthcare worker with PCR-confirmed SARS-CoV-2 infection or an uninfected control (not recorded which). The V call is TRBV7-6, the J call TRBJ2-1; D is possibly TRBD2 (5 bases). Sample: whole blood. The CDR3 sequence is CASSSRTGTYNEQFF. The CDR3 DNA follows: TGTGCCAGCAGCTCCAGGACGGGGACCTACAATGAGCAGTTCTTC.